This T cell receptor beta chain was found in a study of cytomegalovirus exposure and HLA in healthy donors. Whole-study results and caveats: In a later analysis, a missense DCLRE1C variant was linked to TCR beta V- and J-gene trimming. Roughly uniform sequencing depth across donors was assumed, possibly incorrectly.

V lost 2 bases, J lost 3 bases, and 5 bases stayed unmatched. Germline V lookup: CDR1 SNHLY, CDR2 FYNNEI. The CDR3 is made up of 15 amino acids. Notes on this clone: The antigen remains undetermined.

The PCR ran on 60 Vbeta and 13 Jbeta primers. In the original processing: Roughly 10 million shared chains were among about 80 million unique TCR beta chains counted in a later analysis. Clones were read by immunoSEQ multiplex PCR, and TCRdb kept only the in-frame ones, dropping some. V and J calls and clone size are as listed in that table; D and trimming were resolved from the DNA. This sample has roughly 92,000 clones; 70% to 80% occur once, and the top ten carry 23%. Sequencing was carried out using PBMCs. This sequence joins TRBV2 and TRBJ2-3; TRBD2 aligns across 7 bases. The sequence was obtained from a woman in her forties or fifties in good health and CMV-seropositive. CDR3 sequence reads: CASSESRGSTDTQYF. DNA of the CDR3: TGTGCCAGCAGTGAATCTCGCGGGAGTACAGATACGCAGTATTTT.